A selection of T cell receptor beta chains follows, all from one sample in a study of tumor and adjacent non-tumor tissue in lung cancer. TCRdb analysed the multiplex PCR reads with MiXCR anew, one entry per CDR3 protein. The sample records around 71,000 distinct CDR3 sequences, 55% to 80% being singletons. Sequenced: lung tumor tissue. These receptors were obtained from a woman aged 40 to 50 with non-small cell lung cancer. CDR3s include the opening cysteine and the closing phenylalanine or tryptophan. Fields, in order: J gene, CDR3 length, clone size, D gene, V gene, CDR3 protein, CDR3 DNA. A D gene is named only where the DNA matches it firmly. Size is stated for part of the rows, as once, few or many counts, or as a class when the clone is expanded.

j_gene: TRBJ2-3
len: 14
abundance: few
d_gene: .
v_gene: TRBV14
CDR3aa: CASSVSGESDTQYF
CDR3nt: TGTGCCAGCAGCGTGTCGGGGGAGTCAGATACACAGTATTTT

j_gene: TRBJ1-1
len: 12
abundance: .
d_gene: .
v_gene: TRBV5-1
CDR3aa: CARSPGQNEAFF
CDR3nt: TGCGCCAGAAGCCCTGGACAGAACGAAGCTTTCTTT

j_gene: TRBJ2-3
len: 14
abundance: .
d_gene: .
v_gene: TRBV11-2
CDR3aa: CASSPLSTADTQYF
CDR3nt: TGTGCCAGCAGTCCTCTGAGCACGGCAGATACGCAGTATTTT

j_gene: TRBJ2-1
len: 16
abundance: .
d_gene: TRBD2
v_gene: TRBV11-2
CDR3aa: CTSSLGPLAERNEQFF
CDR3nt: TGTACCAGCAGCTTAGGGCCACTAGCGGAGCGTAATGAGCAGTTCTTC

j_gene: TRBJ2-1
len: 11
abundance: .
d_gene: .
v_gene: TRBV29-1
CDR3aa: CSVTTQGEMFF
CDR3nt: TGCAGCGTTACTACACAGGGCGAGATGTTCTTC

j_gene: TRBJ1-4
len: 13
abundance: .
d_gene: .
v_gene: TRBV29-1
CDR3aa: CSVDHGVSGKLFF
CDR3nt: TGCAGCGTTGATCACGGGGTCAGTGGAAAACTGTTTTTT

j_gene: TRBJ2-2
len: 15
abundance: .
d_gene: TRBD2
v_gene: TRBV4-2
CDR3aa: CANSQRLADPGELFF
CDR3nt: TGTGCTAACAGCCAACGACTAGCGGACCCCGGGGAGCTGTTTTTT

j_gene: TRBJ2-4
len: 13
abundance: .
d_gene: TRBD1
v_gene: TRBV12-3/TRBV12-4
CDR3aa: CARSKGQGRIQYF
CDR3nt: TGTGCCAGGAGTAAGGGACAGGGGAGGATTCAGTACTTC

j_gene: TRBJ2-1
len: 15
abundance: .
d_gene: TRBD2
v_gene: TRBV6-1
CDR3aa: CASSPGPAGVGEQCF
CDR3nt: TGTGCCAGCAGTCCGGGACCAGCGGGAGTAGGCGAGCAGTGCTTC

j_gene: TRBJ2-1
len: 14
abundance: .
d_gene: TRBD2
v_gene: TRBV11-2
CDR3aa: CTNSWTSGHNEQFF
CDR3nt: TGTACCAACAGCTGGACTAGCGGACACAATGAGCAGTTCTTC

j_gene: TRBJ2-3
len: 19
abundance: many
d_gene: TRBD2
v_gene: TRBV20-1
CDR3aa: CSARDNGAGEGGSWNTQYF
CDR3nt: TGCAGTGCTAGAGATAACGGAGCGGGAGAGGGAGGGAGTTGGAATACGCAGTATTTT

j_gene: TRBJ1-5
len: 14
abundance: .
d_gene: .
v_gene: TRBV12-3/TRBV12-4
CDR3aa: CASNRPYSSQSQHF
CDR3nt: TGTGCCAGCAACCGACCCTATAGCAGTCAGTCCCAGCATTTT

j_gene: TRBJ2-1
len: 15
abundance: .
d_gene: .
v_gene: TRBV6-2/TRBV6-3
CDR3aa: CTTIGGGSSYNEQIF
CDR3nt: TGTACCACCATCGGCGGTGGGAGCTCCTACAATGAGCAGATCTTC

j_gene: TRBJ2-3
len: 13
abundance: few
d_gene: TRBD2
v_gene: TRBV19
CDR3aa: CASSLGLADTQYF
CDR3nt: TGTGCCAGTAGTTTGGGACTAGCAGATACGCAGTATTTT

j_gene: TRBJ2-1
len: 15
abundance: many
d_gene: .
v_gene: TRBV4-2
CDR3aa: CASSLEAQNYNEQFF
CDR3nt: TGTGCCAGCAGCCTTGAGGCCCAAAATTACAATGAGCAGTTCTTC

j_gene: TRBJ1-2
len: 12
abundance: .
d_gene: .
v_gene: TRBV28
CDR3aa: CASRTLNEGYTF
CDR3nt: TGTGCCAGCAGAACGTTGAATGAAGGCTACACCTTC

j_gene: TRBJ2-3
len: 14
abundance: .
d_gene: TRBD1
v_gene: TRBV18
CDR3aa: CASKSGTGTDTQYF
CDR3nt: TGTGCCAGCAAGTCCGGGACAGGCACAGATACGCAGTATTTT

j_gene: TRBJ1-5
len: 20
abundance: .
d_gene: .
v_gene: TRBV4-2
CDR3aa: CASSQYPSQGMFRSSQPQHF
CDR3nt: TGTGCCAGCAGCCAATATCCCTCCCAGGGAATGTTTCGGAGCAGTCAGCCCCAGCATTTT

j_gene: TRBJ2-2
len: 17
abundance: .
d_gene: .
v_gene: TRBV7-8
CDR3aa: CASSPSWTATSLGEPFF
CDR3nt: TGTGCCAGCAGTCCCTCCTGGACCGCCACCTCACTCGGGGAGCCGTTTTTT

j_gene: TRBJ2-7
len: 14
abundance: .
d_gene: TRBD1
v_gene: TRBV6-1
CDR3aa: CTSRPTGKIYEQYF
CDR3nt: TGTACCAGCCGCCCGACAGGGAAGATTTACGAGCAGTACTTC

j_gene: TRBJ2-5
len: 12
abundance: once
d_gene: .
v_gene: TRBV6-5
CDR3aa: CTTRLQKETQYF
CDR3nt: TGTACTACAAGATTACAAAAAGAGACGCAGTACTTC

j_gene: TRBJ2-3
len: 13
abundance: few
d_gene: .
v_gene: TRBV5-1
CDR3aa: CASSLTRIDTQYF
CDR3nt: TGCGCCAGCAGCTTGACCAGAATAGATACGCAGTATTTT

j_gene: TRBJ2-5
len: 14
abundance: once
d_gene: TRBD2
v_gene: TRBV5-1
CDR3aa: CASRERADREAQYF
CDR3nt: TGCGCCAGCAGAGAGCGAGCGGATCGGGAGGCCCAGTACTTC

j_gene: TRBJ2-5
len: 15
abundance: .
d_gene: TRBD2
v_gene: TRBV6-6
CDR3aa: CANSFSGSGRESQYF
CDR3nt: TGTGCCAACAGTTTCAGCGGGTCTGGGCGGGAGAGCCAGTACTTC

j_gene: TRBJ1-6
len: 15
abundance: .
d_gene: TRBD1
v_gene: TRBV6-5
CDR3aa: CAGSCTTGDNSPLHF
CDR3nt: TGTGCCGGCAGTTGTACCACAGGGGATAATTCACCCCTCCACTTT

j_gene: TRBJ1-5
len: 15
abundance: .
d_gene: TRBD1
v_gene: TRBV28
CDR3aa: CASSRAGGGGQPQHF
CDR3nt: TGTGCCAGCAGTCGGGCAGGGGGCGGGGGTCAGCCCCAGCATTTT

j_gene: TRBJ2-3
len: 15
abundance: many
d_gene: TRBD1
v_gene: TRBV14
CDR3aa: CASSQTGGRADTQYF
CDR3nt: TGTGCCAGCAGCCAGACAGGGGGACGCGCAGATACGCAGTATTTT

j_gene: TRBJ2-5
len: 15
abundance: .
d_gene: .
v_gene: TRBV11-2
CDR3aa: CTNSFSLGRGVTQYF
CDR3nt: TGTACCAACAGCTTTTCCCTGGGACGGGGTGTGACCCAGTACTTC

j_gene: TRBJ1-2
len: 15
abundance: .
d_gene: .
v_gene: TRBV6-5
CDR3aa: CASSYGAGSDNDCTF
CDR3nt: TGTGCCAGCAGTTACGGGGCAGGGTCTGACAATGACTGCACCTTC

j_gene: TRBJ1-1
len: 15
abundance: .
d_gene: .
v_gene: TRBV6-1
CDR3aa: CASSLGHGLDTEAFF
CDR3nt: TGTGCCAGCAGTCTGGGACATGGACTTGACACAGAGGCTTTCTTT

j_gene: TRBJ2-1
len: 15
abundance: .
d_gene: TRBD2
v_gene: TRBV6-5
CDR3aa: CASSRGTGGGIEQFF
CDR3nt: TGTGCCAGCAGTCGCGGGACGGGGGGGGGCATAGAGCAGTTCTTC

j_gene: TRBJ2-3
len: 13
abundance: .
d_gene: .
v_gene: TRBV11-3
CDR3aa: CASSLIIANTQYF
CDR3nt: TGTGCCAGCAGCTTAATCATCGCAAACACGCAGTATTTT

j_gene: TRBJ1-2
len: 14
abundance: .
d_gene: TRBD1
v_gene: TRBV12-3/TRBV12-4
CDR3aa: CVSSPGGAGYGYTF
CDR3nt: TGCGTCAGCAGTCCAGGGGGCGCGGGATATGGCTACACCTTC

j_gene: TRBJ2-1
len: 14
abundance: .
d_gene: TRBD1
v_gene: TRBV6-6
CDR3aa: CASSTGTGSNEQFF
CDR3nt: TGTGCCAGCAGTACCGGGACAGGGAGTAATGAACAGTTCTTC

j_gene: TRBJ2-7
len: 16
abundance: .
d_gene: TRBD1
v_gene: TRBV4-1
CDR3aa: CAGNQDWRTGRYEQYF
CDR3nt: TGCGCCGGCAACCAAGACTGGAGGACAGGGCGGTACGAGCAGTACTTC

j_gene: TRBJ1-2
len: 14
abundance: many
d_gene: TRBD1
v_gene: TRBV28
CDR3aa: CASRRDRGYYGYTF
CDR3nt: TGTGCCAGCAGGCGGGACAGGGGGTACTATGGCTACACCTTC

j_gene: TRBJ2-3
len: 14
abundance: few
d_gene: .
v_gene: TRBV6-6
CDR3aa: CAISSHSSIDTQYF
CDR3nt: TGTGCCATCAGTTCACACTCTAGCATAGATACGCAGTATTTT

j_gene: TRBJ2-3
len: 17
abundance: few
d_gene: TRBD2
v_gene: TRBV24-1
CDR3aa: CATSVGGGPLWTDTQYF
CDR3nt: TGTGCCACCAGTGTCGGGGGGGGACCCTTATGGACAGATACGCAGTATTTT

j_gene: TRBJ2-1
len: 15
abundance: .
d_gene: TRBD2
v_gene: TRBV6-5
CDR3aa: CTGSYGIGGMDEQFF
CDR3nt: TGTACCGGCAGTTACGGGATCGGGGGGATGGATGAGCAGTTCTTC

j_gene: TRBJ2-7
len: 15
abundance: .
d_gene: TRBD2
v_gene: TRBV4-1
CDR3aa: CANSQTSGGAQVQHF
CDR3nt: TGCGCCAACAGCCAAACTAGCGGGGGGGCACAAGTGCAGCACTTC

j_gene: TRBJ2-2
len: 15
abundance: many
d_gene: TRBD1
v_gene: TRBV20-1
CDR3aa: CSAPRQGASTGELFF
CDR3nt: TGCAGTGCCCCAAGGCAGGGGGCAAGCACCGGGGAGCTGTTTTTT

j_gene: TRBJ1-6
len: 15
abundance: .
d_gene: .
v_gene: TRBV11-2
CDR3aa: CASSIASGDNSPLHF
CDR3nt: TGTGCCAGCAGCATAGCCTCGGGGGATAACTCACCCCTCCACTTT

j_gene: TRBJ2-3
len: 18
abundance: .
d_gene: TRBD2
v_gene: TRBV14
CDR3aa: CASSQLNLAGGRTDTQYW
CDR3nt: TGTGCCAGCAGCCAACTAAACTTAGCGGGGGGTCGCACAGATACGCAGTATTGG

j_gene: TRBJ2-1
len: 16
abundance: .
d_gene: .
v_gene: TRBV29-1
CDR3aa: CSVEGPDRKSYNEQIF
CDR3nt: TGCAGTGTTGAAGGACCCGACAGGAAGTCCTACAATGAGCAGATCTTC

j_gene: TRBJ1-5
len: 13
abundance: .
d_gene: TRBD1
v_gene: TRBV10-1
CDR3aa: CASSQGQGLFQHF
CDR3nt: TGCGCCAGCAGCCAGGGACAGGGTTTGTTCCAGCATTTT

j_gene: TRBJ2-1
len: 15
abundance: .
d_gene: TRBD1
v_gene: TRBV24-1
CDR3aa: CATSDPGQGIEEHFF
CDR3nt: TGTGCCACCAGTGATCCAGGACAGGGTATAGAGGAGCACTTCTTC

j_gene: TRBJ2-3
len: 13
abundance: .
d_gene: TRBD2
v_gene: TRBV28
CDR3aa: CASSLGRVYTHYF
CDR3nt: TGTGCCAGCAGCCTGGGGAGGGTATATACGCATTATTTT

j_gene: TRBJ2-7
len: 15
abundance: medium-sized
d_gene: TRBD2
v_gene: TRBV11-2
CDR3aa: CASSTRTSGRYEQYF
CDR3nt: TGTGCCAGCAGCACTCGGACTAGCGGGAGATACGAGCAGTACTTC

j_gene: TRBJ2-3
len: 13
abundance: .
d_gene: TRBD1
v_gene: TRBV24-1
CDR3aa: CATGPGGSDTQYF
CDR3nt: TGTGCCACCGGGCCAGGGGGCTCAGATACGCAGTATTTT

j_gene: TRBJ2-3
len: 16
abundance: .
d_gene: .
v_gene: TRBV12-3/TRBV12-4
CDR3aa: CANSTRTYTSTGTQYF
CDR3nt: TGTGCCAACAGTACCCGGACGTATACTAGCACAGGTACGCAGTATTTT

j_gene: TRBJ2-7
len: 13
abundance: .
d_gene: TRBD2
v_gene: TRBV28
CDR3aa: CTSKRLAGLEQYF
CDR3nt: TGTACCAGCAAGAGACTAGCGGGACTCGAGCAGTACTTC

j_gene: TRBJ1-3
len: 15
abundance: medium-sized
d_gene: .
v_gene: TRBV11-2
CDR3aa: CASRPHGSSGNTIYF
CDR3nt: TGTGCCAGCAGACCTCATGGCAGCTCTGGAAACACCATATATTTT

j_gene: TRBJ2-7
len: 13
abundance: .
d_gene: .
v_gene: TRBV5-6
CDR3aa: CASSLFGPYELYF
CDR3nt: TGTGCCAGCAGCCTTTTTGGCCCGTACGAGCTGTACTTC

j_gene: TRBJ1-6
len: 15
abundance: .
d_gene: .
v_gene: TRBV11-3
CDR3aa: CASSLEDRYNSPLHF
CDR3nt: TGTGCCAGCAGCTTAGAGGACAGATATAATTCACCCCTCCACTTT

j_gene: TRBJ2-1
len: 15
abundance: .
d_gene: .
v_gene: TRBV6-5
CDR3aa: CASSYPNPTSGEQFF
CDR3nt: TGTGCCAGCAGTTACCCGAATCCTACGAGTGGTGAGCAGTTCTTC

j_gene: TRBJ2-7
len: 15
abundance: .
d_gene: .
v_gene: TRBV4-1
CDR3aa: CASCQLPGLDYGQYF
CDR3nt: TGCGCCAGCTGCCAACTCCCGGGCCTCGACTACGGACAGTACTTC